This entry lists 15 T cell receptor beta chains sequenced from one sample in a study of long-term antiretroviral therapy in people with HIV. At survey level, the immunoSEQ assay was run in its v3.0 version. Sequencing was performed with immunoSEQ multiplex PCR; in TCRdb, only in-frame clones are kept and a portion is missing. The sample has about 21,000 clones, 65% to 85% seen once. The specimen was unsorted PBMCs, collected about 1.8 years before starting antiretroviral therapy. The receptor source for this set is a woman between 35 and 50 years old with HIV.

J is TRBJ2-1 and V is TRBV7-2; 11 bases align to TRBD2. The CDR3 consists of 16 residues. The J segment lost 6 bases and the V segment lost 5 bases, leaving 9 bases of the junction unmatched. Germline CDR1 SGHTA, CDR2 FQGNSA. The CDR3 spells CASSQLAGALSNEQFF. The DNA of the CDR3 is TGTGCCAGCAGCCAACTAGCGGGAGCCCTGTCCAATGAGCAGTTCTTC.

This clone was recorded only once. The rearrangement joins TRBV5-1 to TRBJ1-1, with a possible D match to TRBD1 (5 bases). V gave up 4 bases and J gave up 0 bases, with 19 bases separating them. CDR1 is SGHRS and CDR2 is YFSETQ in the germline V gene. This CDR3 region has 17 residues. The CDR3 spells CASSPSIGAGMNTEAFF. Written as DNA, the CDR3 is TGCGCCAGCAGCCCTAGTATCGGGGCAGGGATGAACACTGAAGCTTTCTTT.

The genes are TRBV7-2 and TRBJ2-1; D remains ambiguous. This CDR3 comprises 11 residues. The V and J ends lost 3 bases and 9 bases respectively, with 6 bases between them. Germline V CDR1 and CDR2: SGHTA, FQGNSA. CDR3 coding DNA: TGTGCCAGCAGCTTTGCAGGTGAGCAGTTCTTC. Protein: CASSFAGEQFF.

V and J are TRBV4-3 and TRBJ2-2; D is uncertain. Germline V gene data show CDR1 as LGHNA and CDR2 as YSLEER. V was pared by 0 bases and J by 6 bases, with 5 bases between. The CDR3 length is 13 residues. CDR3 nucleotides: TGCGCCAGCAGCCAAGATCGGGCCGGGGAGCTGTTTTTT. It specifies CASSQDRAGELFF.

The genes are TRBV30 and TRBJ1-1, with D perhaps matching TRBD1 (6 bases). Germline assignment: CDR1 GTSNPN and CDR2 SVGIG (reference sequence). Trimming took 3 bases from V and 0 from J, leaving 14 bases between them. This CDR3 contains 15 residues. The CDR3 region has the DNA TGTGCCTGGAGCGCAGGACAGACCATGAACACTGAAGCTTTCTTT. The encoded protein is CAWSAGQTMNTEAFF.

This chain uses TRBV19 with TRBJ2-3; TRBD1 matches at 9 bases. The V segment lost 5 bases and the J segment 5 bases; nucleotides outside the gene matches: 8. The germline gives CDR1 LNHDA, CDR2 SQIVND (reference sequence). The CDR3 runs 15 residues. In nucleotides, the CDR3 is TGTGCCAGTAGTGTCTCCGGGACAGGGATAGATACGCAGTATTTT. This sequence encodes CASSVSGTGIDTQYF.

The chain has TRBV5-1 and TRBJ2-5, with 11 nucleotides matching TRBD2. From germline, CDR1 is SGHRS and CDR2 YFSETQ. The CDR3 loop spans 16 amino acids. Trimming at V came to 0 bases and at J to 4 bases, leaving 5 bases not matched to a gene. CDR3 nucleotide sequence: TGCGCCAGCAGCTTGGGTCTAGCGGGAGGAGGAGAGACCCAGTACTTC. This encodes CASSLGLAGGGETQYF.

This clone was seen only a few times. This chain connects TRBV12-5 to TRBJ2-2; D not resolved. The CDR3 spans 20 residues. The V and J ends lost 0 bases and 2 bases respectively, with 22 bases between them. Per the germline V gene, CDR1 is LGHNT and CDR2 is FRNRAP. Here the CDR3 DNA reads TGTGCTAGTGGTTTGGTAGGGTCGTATCGCAGGCCGACAAACACCGGGGAGCTGTTTTTT. Its protein is CASGLVGSYRRPTNTGELFF.

The rearrangement joins TRBV6-5 to TRBJ1-2; D not certain. CDR1 is MNHEY, CDR2 SVGAGI, per germline. Trimming removed 7 bases from V and 3 bases from J, with 18 bases in between. This CDR3 is 15 amino acids long. CDR3 bases: TGTGCCAGCAACCCGGACGGACTGAGACACTATGGCTACACCTTC. Its protein product is CASNPDGLRHYGYTF.

This chain links TRBV19 with TRBJ2-7, with TRBD2 matching 12 bases. Germline trimming cut 8 bases from V and 6 bases from J; bases unmatched to any gene: 14. This CDR3 is 16 amino acids long. The germline gives CDR1 LNHDA, CDR2 SQIVND (reference sequence). In nucleotides, the CDR3 is TGTGCCAGTCACCAAACTAGCGGGGGGATGTCTCGCGAGCAGTACTTC. Protein sequence: CASHQTSGGMSREQYF.

Here the CDR3 reads CASSLSGGTQETQYF. DNA for the CDR3: TGCGCCAGCAGCTTGTCGGGGGGGACCCAAGAGACCCAGTACTTC. V gene TRBV5-1 combines with J gene TRBJ2-5; TRBD2 matches 8 bases. Germline values: CDR1 SGHRS, CDR2 YFSETQ. This CDR3 spans 15 amino acids. V trimming: 1 base; J trimming: 1 base; junction bases outside the gene matches: 3.

This sequence joins TRBV5-1 and TRBJ2-4, with D perhaps matching TRBD2 (5 bases). This CDR3 is built from 14 residues. Trimming stripped 5 bases from V and 3 bases from J, with 12 bases between. The germline V gene encodes CDR1 SGHRS and CDR2 YFSETQ. In nucleotides, the CDR3 is TGCGCCAGCAGTTCCGGGGATAACAAAAACATTCAGTACTTC. Its protein product is CASSSGDNKNIQYF.

The CDR3: CASSLGSSGAIETQYF. The CDR3 DNA reads TGTGCCAGCAGCTTAGGGTCTAGCGGAGCGATAGAGACCCAGTACTTC. V usage is TRBV7-2 and J usage is TRBJ2-5; 7 nucleotides line up with TRBD2. This CDR3 is 16 amino acids long. Germline loops: CDR1 SGHTA, CDR2 FQGNSA. Germline trimming cut 1 base from V and 4 bases from J; bases unmatched to any gene: 9.

This clone has a handful of counts. CDR3 in DNA: TGCGCCAGCAGTGAAGGGAGCCCATCGGGAGGCTACACCTTC. Residues: CASSEGSPSGGYTF. V is TRBV10-1 and J is TRBJ1-2; D not certain. This CDR3 is 14 amino acids long. The germline CDR1 and CDR2 sequences are WNHNN and SYGVQD (reference sequence). Trimming shortened V by 3 bases and J by 8 bases, and 16 bases separated the two germline ends.

This clone occurred a few times. The rearrangement links TRBV9 to TRBJ2-7; no reliable D call. The CDR3 sequence is 13 residues long. V lost 0 bases to trimming and J lost 9 bases, with 13 bases between them. Germline V gives CDR1 SGDLS, CDR2 YYNGEE. The CDR3 DNA follows: TGTGCCAGCAGCGTAGGGGATGCTACGAGGCAGTACTTC. It is translated as CASSVGDATRQYF.